This T cell receptor (beta chain) was identified in a study of Ad26.COV2.S vaccination and SARS-CoV-2 variants. Study information: Dosing was one shot or two shots 56 days apart. Study results and caveats: Among vaccine recipients, spike-specific TCR breadth exceeded that of placebo recipients.

Indicated treatment: roughly 19 received Ad26.COV2.S at low or high dose, single or two shots; 5 received placebo; per-sample allocation not given. All samples were drawn on day 63, counting from the first vaccine or placebo injection. Details on this clone: The antigen remains undetermined.

The table came from immunoSEQ multiplex PCR; TCRdb's copy has only in-frame clones and leaves some out. The table lists 300,000 to 350,000 clones, roughly nine tenths of them singletons. The sample consisted of peripheral blood, taken in a trial of Ad26.COV2.S vaccine versus placebo. The TCR comes from a person between 18 and 65 years old who received the Ad26.COV2.S COVID-19 vaccine or a placebo.

CDR3 nucleotide sequence: TGTGCCATTTCAAGCGGGGATCCCTTTTCCAGCTCCTACAATGAGCAGTTCTTC. It codes for CAISSGDPFSSSYNEQFF. The chain has TRBV24-1 and TRBJ2-1; TRBD2 matches 7 bases. CDR1 is KGHDR and CDR2 is SFDVKD in the germline V gene. Trimming took 11 bases from V and 0 from J; bases not matched to a gene: 18. This CDR3 has 18 amino acids.